The 15 T cell receptor beta chains below all came from one sample that was sequenced in a study of shared clonotypes between healthy human individuals. Naive-designated CD8 cells lacked CD45RO, were positively enriched for CCR7, and omitted terminally differentiated effector memory CD45RA+ cells. TCRdb keeps only in-frame clones here, not all; method: immunoSEQ multiplex PCR. The sample gives about 2,100,000 clones, roughly 91% of which show up once; 1.5% to 2% is in the top ten. Sequencing was performed on naive CD8+ T cells from PBMCs. The receptors shown here come from a young man in good health. Some clones in this sample may be carry-over from other donors' samples.

V gene TRBV29-1 combines with J gene TRBJ2-3; D is possibly TRBD2 (5 bases). V dropped 4 bases and J dropped 0 bases, with 8 bases sitting between them. CDR1 is SQVTM, CDR2 ANQGSEA, per germline. CDR3 length: 13 amino acids. The CDR3 spells CSVVRTSTDTQYF. The CDR3 region has the DNA TGCAGCGTTGTAAGGACTAGCACAGATACGCAGTATTTT.

V and J are TRBV4-3 and TRBJ2-1, with D possibly being TRBD2 (6 bases). Germline CDR1 reads LGHNA; CDR2 reads YSLEER. The CDR3 spans 18 residues. Trimming left V 3 bases short and J 0 bases short, with 18 bases between. The CDR3, as DNA: TGCGCCAGCAGCCACGGTTGGAGCGGGCCGAGCTCCTACAATGAGCAGTTCTTC. This sequence encodes CASSHGWSGPSSYNEQFF.

J is TRBJ2-3 and V is TRBV7-3, with TRBD2 as a possible D gene (5 bases). The V end lost 5 bases, the J end lost 4 bases, and 13 bases lay between the germline ends. Germline CDR1 reads SGHTA; CDR2 reads FQGTGA. The CDR3 is 14 amino acids. The DNA of the CDR3 is TGTGCCAGCAGCCCGGGGATAATGGCAGATACGCAGTATTTT. Amino acids: CASSPGIMADTQYF.

The chain combines TRBV29-1 with TRBJ2-5; D may correspond to TRBD1 or TRBD2 (5 bases each). This CDR3 contains 15 residues. Trimming took 0 bases from V and 4 from J, leaving 15 bases between them. Germline loops: CDR1 SQVTM, CDR2 ANQGSEA. The CDR3 sequence: CSVEDLGRGPETQYF. CDR3 bases: TGCAGCGTTGAAGATCTGGGACGGGGCCCAGAGACCCAGTACTTC.

The chain is built from TRBV7-9 and TRBJ1-1, with no clear D. Per germline, CDR1 SEHNR and CDR2 FQNEAQ (reference sequence). Trimming removed 3 bases from V and 0 bases from J, with 11 bases in between. The CDR3 loop spans 15 amino acids. The CDR3 region is CASSLPPDMNTEAFF. The CDR3 nucleotides read TGTGCCAGCAGCTTGCCACCCGACATGAACACTGAAGCTTTCTTT.

In DNA form, the CDR3 reads TGTGCCAGCAGCCAAGATGCGTCCCGGGTTGACGACGAGCAGTACTTC. Protein: CASSQDASRVDDEQYF. The V call is TRBV14, the J call TRBJ2-7; D remains ambiguous. CDR3 size: 16 residues. The germline V gene has CDR1 SGHDN and CDR2 FVKESK. The V and J ends lost 0 bases and 5 bases respectively, with 17 bases between them. Filled out from reference TRBV14 and TRBJ2-7, the complete variable domain reads EAGVTQFPSHSVIEKGQTVTLRCDPISGHDNLYWYRRVMGKEIKFLLHFVKESKQDESGMPNNRFLAERTGGTYSTLKVQPAELEDSGVYFCASSQDASRVDDEQYFGPGTRLTVT.

A single count supports this clone. The V gene is TRBV4-3, the J gene TRBJ2-1; 15 bases align to TRBD2. This CDR3 has 16 amino acids. Germline values: CDR1 LGHNA, CDR2 YSLEER. The V gene end was trimmed by 4 bases and the J gene end by 6 bases; junction bases not matched to a gene: 4. Here the CDR3 reads CASSRPGLAGGNEQFF. The CDR3 DNA is TGCGCCAGCAGCCGTCCGGGACTAGCGGGGGGCAATGAGCAGTTCTTC.

J is TRBJ2-3 and V is TRBV13; 12 bases are shared with TRBD2. The germline V gene encodes CDR1 PRHDT and CDR2 FYEKMQ (reference sequence). Germline trimming cut 5 bases from V and 0 bases from J; bases unmatched to any gene: 6. The length of the CDR3 is 17 residues. CDR3 nucleotide sequence: TGTGCCAGCAGCGAGGGACTAGCGGGTTCCAGCACAGATACGCAGTATTTT. This gives the protein CASSEGLAGSSTDTQYF.

The V call is TRBV27, the J call TRBJ1-2, with 11 bases matching TRBD1. J gave up 3 bases and V 6 bases, and 15 bases lay outside the gene matches. CDR3 size: 18 residues. Germline V gene lookup returns CDR1 MNHEY and CDR2 SMNVEV (reference sequence). Here the CDR3 reads CASSPTGQGAKVDYGYTF. In nucleotides, the CDR3 is TGTGCCAGCAGCCCAACCGGACAGGGGGCGAAGGTAGACTATGGCTACACCTTC.

V gene TRBV5-1 combines with J gene TRBJ2-1, with 7 bases that match TRBD1. The J segment lost 1 base and the V segment lost 4 bases, leaving 2 bases of the junction unmatched. CDR3 length equals 14 residues. CDR1 and CDR2 from the germline V gene are SGHRS and YFSETQ. The CDR3 region is CASSGDSSYNEQFF. As DNA, the CDR3 is TGCGCCAGCAGCGGGGACAGTTCCTACAATGAGCAGTTCTTC.

The V call is TRBV18, the J call TRBJ1-4; D gene unclear. V lost 2 bases and J lost 0, with 7 bases in between. Germline V gene data show CDR1 as KGHSH and CDR2 as LQKENI. The CDR3 extends over 15 amino acids. The CDR3 region has the DNA TGTGCCAGCTCACCAAGGGAAGCAACTAATGAAAAACTGTTTTTT. It codes for CASSPREATNEKLFF.

This chain links TRBV30 with TRBJ2-7; TRBD2 matches at 12 bases. The CDR3 loop spans 12 amino acids. CDR1 is GTSNPN and CDR2 is SVGIG in the germline V gene (reference sequence). Germline trimming cut 5 bases from V and 6 bases from J; bases unmatched to any gene: 2. CDR3 loop: CAWRGLAGEQYF. The CDR3 DNA is TGTGCCTGGCGGGGACTAGCGGGCGAGCAGTACTTC.

The CDR3 bases are TGTGCCACCAGCAGAGTCTACGGAGACTCTGGGGCCAACGTCCTGACTTTC. It translates to CATSRVYGDSGANVLTF. The chain couples TRBV15 to TRBJ2-6; D is unclear. Germline-derived CDR1 and CDR2 are LNHNV and YYDKDF (reference sequence). There are 17 residues in the CDR3. V was pared by 1 base and J by 0 bases, with 10 bases between.

The V and J genes are TRBV4-3 and TRBJ2-1; 10 bases align to TRBD2. There are 18 residues in the CDR3. CDR1 and CDR2 (germline): LGHNA, YSLEER. J lost 1 base, V lost 1 base, and 7 bases had no gene match. The CDR3 sequence is CASSQATSGIGSYNEQFF. The CDR3 DNA sequence: TGCGCCAGCAGCCAAGCCACTAGCGGGATAGGGTCCTACAATGAGCAGTTCTTC.

J is TRBJ1-4 and V is TRBV5-8, with D possibly being TRBD1 (5 bases). Trimming removed 3 bases at V and 8 bases at J, with 17 bases between. The CDR3 length is 15 residues. Germline V CDR1 and CDR2: SGHTS, YDEGEE. The CDR3, as DNA: TGTGCCAGCAGCTGGGTGGGGACGGCAAGGGAAAAACTGTTTTTT. As protein: CASSWVGTAREKLFF.